The text below deals with one T cell receptor (beta chain). The sample comes from a study of blood T cell repertoires in COVID-19. Germline-derived CDR1 and CDR2 are KGHSH and LQKENI. The length of the CDR3 is 14 residues. The V end lost 6 bases, the J end lost 1 base, and 10 bases lay between the germline ends. Assay used: immunoSEQ multiplex PCR; TCRdb lists only in-frame clones, some missing. This table has 200,000 to 250,000 clones, about four fifths appearing once. The sequenced sample consisted of PBMCs or T cells enriched from blood (not recorded which). The chain couples TRBV18 to TRBJ1-5; a possible D gene is TRBD1 (6 bases). This receptor was taken from a woman in her forties or fifties who had been exposed to COVID-19. In DNA form, the CDR3 reads TGTGCCAGCTCGGCAACAGGGAGCAATCAGCCCCAGCATTTT. Protein: CASSATGSNQPQHF. The whole variable domain, remainder taken from reference TRBV18 and TRBJ1-5, is NAGVMQNPRHLVRRRGQEARLRCSPMKGHSHVYWYRQLPEEGLKFMVYLQKENIIDESGMPKERFSAEFPKEGPSILRIQQVVRGDSAAYFCASSATGSNQPQHFGDGTRLSIL.